This T cell receptor beta chain was identified in a study of cytomegalovirus exposure and HLA in healthy donors. At the level of the study: The study's early data release held about 85 million unique TCRs from HLA-typed donors.

The J segment lost 5 bases and the V segment lost 7 bases, leaving 13 bases of the junction unmatched. From germline, CDR1 is SNHLY and CDR2 FYNNEI. The CDR3 length is 17 residues. Regarding the study as a whole: The authors enumerated over 150 TCR beta chains as linked to cytomegalovirus.

As to this clone: The target antigen is unknown.

PCR used 60 Vbeta primers and 13 Jbeta primers. The table came from immunoSEQ multiplex PCR; TCRdb's copy has only in-frame clones and leaves some out. In the table there are more than 100,000 clones, 75% to 80% of which are singletons. Sample: PBMCs. J is TRBJ2-2 and V is TRBV2, with 10 bases aligning to TRBD1. The sequence came from a woman in her 30s in good health and CMV-seropositive. CDR3 nucleotide sequence: TGTGCCAGCACCCTGACGGGACAGGGGCCGGGGACCGGGGAGCTGTTTTTT. The encoded protein is CASTLTGQGPGTGELFF.